This T cell receptor beta chain originates from a study of T cells expressing NK-cell markers (dated by TCRdb to between 2020 and 2021). In the study overall: In sorted CD3+CD56+NKG2C+, CD3+CD56+NKG2C- and CD3+CD56-NKG2C+ T-cell subsets from about 8 donors, TCR beta-chain repertoires were profiled. All eight donors whose samples were sequenced were randomly selected healthy volunteers, three of them men and five women. Libraries were sequenced as 2 x 150 bp reads on Illumina HiSeq 2000/2500, MiSeq or NextSeq. Seven of the eight sequenced donors were HCMV-seropositive and one was HCMV-seronegative.

The germline V gene gives CDR1 as KGHSH and CDR2 as LQKENI. The cysteine opens and the phenylalanine closes a CDR3 of 15 amino acids. The DNA is unrecorded. HCMV-specific IgG was detected in serum with a commercial ELISA kit to determine HCMV serostatus. Peripheral blood mononuclear cells were isolated from blood by Ficoll density gradient centrifugation. Data came from an Illumina HiSeq 2000. TCR beta cDNA libraries were made by 5'RACE template switching that added a universal primer site and unique molecular identifiers. cDNA synthesis was primed from the TCR beta constant segment, followed by two successive PCR amplification steps. Processing in the source paper ran as follows. MIGEC was used to demultiplex reads and group the reads by UMI, and MiTCR was used to assemble and quantify clonotypes. To exclude erroneous sequences, only TCR cDNA sequences supported by at least two reads were retained. Downstream repertoire analysis used the tcR package, and clonotypes were matched across fractions by CDR3 nucleotide sequence plus V segment. VDJmatch was used to annotate antigen specificity against VDJdb, with one amino acid substitution in CDR3 permitted. TCRdb reprocessed the reads and lists each CDR3 protein sequence as a single entry, with no DNA. The V and J calls were determined by TCRdb, not by the authors. This sample's table contains 350,000 to 400,000 distinct CDR3 sequences. The top ten constitute about 10% of the sample.

To note about this clonotype: Its antigen is unknown.

The paper's findings and limits, for the study overall: In five to seven donors, the dominant CD3+CD56+NKG2C+ clonotypes were among the top 10 CD8+ clonotypes and accounted for about 1.0-7.5% of CD8+ T cells. Those dominant clonotypes were again the most abundant among CD3+CD56-NKG2C+ cells in several donors, at about 25-65%. It remained unclear whether the expanded NKG2C-expressing T cell clones were specific for HCMV antigens.

Rearrangement joined TRBV18 to TRBJ2-7; the TCRdb D gene call, TRBD2, has no DNA to confirm it. The TCR was taken from a woman in her forties or fifties in good health. Donor details come from another sample of the same person, matched by shared clones. Sequencing used blood T cells: a sorted CD56 or NKG2C T cell subset, CD4+ or CD8+ T cells, or bulk PBMC T cells (not recorded which). CDR3 protein: CASSRAGQAVYEQYF.